This entry is about one T cell receptor beta chain. The sample originates from a study of blood T cell repertoires in COVID-19. Study in general: The analysed material was cDNA or gDNA that came from T cells, B-cell-depleted T cells, or PBMCs.

Seattle-derived patients entered the study during active infection and were followed longitudinally. The V end lost 0 bases, the J end lost 0 bases, and 12 bases lay between the germline ends. The germline V gene has CDR1 SGHDT and CDR2 YYEEEE. This CDR3 is 16 amino acids long. Libraries were prepared by immunoSEQ multiplex PCR; TCRdb keeps only in-frame clonotypes and omits some of them. The sample lists some 180,000 clones, 81% occurring once. The sequence was obtained from a woman in her thirties or forties with COVID-19, enrolled during active disease. The sample taken for sequencing was peripheral blood. This sequence joins TRBV5-6 and TRBJ2-5; no reliable D call. The CDR3 here is CASSLAKFRDQETQYF. As DNA, the CDR3 is TGTGCCAGCAGCTTGGCCAAATTCCGGGACCAAGAGACCCAGTACTTC.